This TCR beta chain was sequenced in a study of spatial heterogeneity in lung cancer. About the research overall: More beta-chain than alpha-chain sequences were consistently detected.

The time point is: sample taken at primary tumor resection. The sequenced material consisted of unsorted whole RNA from tumor, nontumor lung or frozen PBMC. There were 72 donors, all of them untreated patients with early-stage non-small cell lung cancer. TCR cDNA molecules were tagged individually, and each one carried a unique molecular identifier. TCRdb ran MiXCR on the 5' RACE reads and lists one entry per CDR3 protein. The sample comprises roughly 15,000 distinct CDR3 sequences, almost 8% of which are singletons, and around 30% rests with the top ten. Per the germline V gene, CDR1 is MDHEN and CDR2 is SYDVKM. V was pared by 3 bases and J by 0 bases, with 3 bases of the junction left unmatched. There are 15 residues in the CDR3. This clonotype was seen many times.

The rearrangement links TRBV28 to TRBJ2-7, with TRBD1 identical over 9 bases. This TCR came from a female donor with early-stage non-small cell lung cancer. Source: PBMCs, taken at surgery. In DNA form, the CDR3 reads TGTGCCAGCAGTTTGGCGACAGGGGGCTCCTACGAGCAGTACTTC. Translated, it gives CASSLATGGSYEQYF.